The TCR beta chain described here comes from a study of T cell repertoires in cytomegalovirus infection (dated by TCRdb to the late 2010s). In terms of the full investigation: Recently identified HLA-C-restricted CMV epitopes, whose presentation resists viral immunomodulation, were targeted by peptide stimulations together with well-studied HLA-B-restricted epitopes. Donor HLA type was relevant to the analysis, because carriage of CMV infection together with the matching HLA type was indicated by public TCR beta signatures. Findings and caveats that apply to the study as a whole: The ex vivo response was dominated by HLA-C-restricted CMV-specific TCR beta clonotypes, which also provided the single most frequent clonotype in two of eight donors. Carriers of CMV infection plus the relevant HLA type were discriminated by the cumulative frequency of public TCR beta family members in the study cohort and in an independent roughly 370-donor cohort.

The instrument was an Illumina HiSeq 1500. TCRdb trimmed public reads at Q25 via fastp, called clones via MiXCR and kept in-frame beta chains. Each CDR3 protein gets just one entry, which takes the most common genes and DNA from the rows behind it. This sample gives about 500,000 distinct CDR3 sequences in total; roughly a third of them show up just once. The ten largest make up roughly 16% of the sample. The sample's treatment or condition label, decoded: in vitro stimulation with specific CMV peptide epitopes to enrich CMV-specific T cells. At least ten counts were recorded for this clonotype. Its antigen specificity is not known. A read error may produce the germline difference seen at one junction end. From its cysteine to its phenylalanine, the CDR3 spans 18 amino acids. CDR3 DNA is the only sequence kept; it has 54 bases, read in frame from the first base. In the germline V gene (reference sequence), CDR1 corresponds to SSHAT and CDR2 to FNYEAQ.

Rearrangement joined TRBV7-7 to TRBJ2-2, with 7 bases in between that match TRBD1. The sequences come from cultured PBMCs, collected from culture after CMV antigen stimulation. This receptor was taken from a human donor in good health (CMV status not recorded). Some clones in this sample may be carry-over from other donors' samples. The CDR3 is CASSPRTGPGEGTGELFF. In nucleotides, the sequence is TGTGCTAGCAGCCCGAGGACAGGCCCCGGCGAAGGGACCGGGGAGCTGTTTTTT.